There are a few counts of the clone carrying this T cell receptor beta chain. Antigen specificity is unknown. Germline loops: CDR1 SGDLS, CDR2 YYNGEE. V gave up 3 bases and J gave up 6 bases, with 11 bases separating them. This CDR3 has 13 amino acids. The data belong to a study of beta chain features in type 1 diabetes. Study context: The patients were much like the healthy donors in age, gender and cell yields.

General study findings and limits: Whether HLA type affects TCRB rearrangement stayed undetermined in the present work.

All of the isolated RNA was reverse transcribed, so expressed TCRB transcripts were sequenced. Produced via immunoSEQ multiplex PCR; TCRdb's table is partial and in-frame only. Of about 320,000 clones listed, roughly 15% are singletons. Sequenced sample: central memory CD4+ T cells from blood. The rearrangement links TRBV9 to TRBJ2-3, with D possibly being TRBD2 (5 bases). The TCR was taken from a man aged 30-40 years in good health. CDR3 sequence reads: CASSAPLADTQYF. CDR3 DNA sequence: TGTGCCAGCAGCGCGCCCTTAGCGGATACGCAGTATTTT.